This TCR beta chain stems from a study of blood T cells in healthy people across ages (dated by TCRdb to between 2014 and 2017). General notes on the study: In model experiments, roughly one uniquely barcoded TCR beta cDNA molecule per two T cells was captured by template switching. Four age groups were formed from the donors: young (average about 16 years), middle-aged (just under 40), aged (approximately 60) and long-lived (more than 75). Using deep sequencing normalized with unique cDNA molecular identifiers, the study measured how TCR beta repertoire diversity changes with age. To avoid experimental bias, donors of different ages were spread randomly across the sequencing lanes. Using the same blood draw, the study looked at two additional independent replicas of 1 million unique cDNA reads for two donors, one aged 18 to 30 and the other aged 80 or older.

The donors were 40 or so Caucasian individuals from Russia, aged roughly 6 to 100 years, who were systemically healthy. Each donor gave approximately 9.3 milliliters of peripheral blood, collected into EDTA-treated Vacutainer tubes. Ficoll-Paque density-gradient centrifugation was used to isolate PBMCs, with at least 6.5 million per sample. Trizol reagent was used to extract total RNA from PBMCs, with at least 6 micrograms per sample. For every donor, flow cytometry on a PBMC aliquot measured the percentage of naive CD45RAhigh/CD27high T cells. Overall study results and their limits: Since profiling was done on bulk unsorted PBMCs, naive and antigen-experienced compartments could not be conclusively compared. As age increased, observed TCR beta diversity per million T cells dropped in a roughly linear way, and a significant reduction was already evident by age about 40. Because donor CMV infection status was unknown, age-related changes in expanded clonotypes were potentially confounded. The percentage of naive T cells measured by flow cytometry correlated strongly with observed TCR beta diversity. Compared with the aged group, the long-lived group had more naive CD4+ T cells, fewer expanded clones and increased TCR diversity, a pattern suggesting age selection. Estimates of total diversity based on one million sequenced T cells were considered lower bounds and underestimates.

The library relied on 5' RACE. Sequencing took place on an Illumina HiSeq 2500. A second 7 to 11 cycle PCR used a sample-barcoded 5' primer and a J-beta primer mix. Each TCR beta cDNA molecule received a unique molecular identifier from a template-switch 5' adaptor carrying 12 random nucleotides. Each sample yielded at least 3 million CDR3-containing paired-end reads. All of the RNA was converted into first-strand cDNA using the Mint cDNA synthesis kit, with a TRBC-specific oligonucleotide serving as the primer. After uracil-DNA glycosylase treatment, a first 18-cycle PCR used universal primers M1SS and BC2_uni_R on all cDNA. The original methods were these. For normalization, 1 million high-quality reads were randomly selected from each sample, with every read carrying a distinct molecular identifier. Instead of being binned into consensus sequences, reads with shared molecular identifiers were discarded. MiTCR, run with a Q25 quality threshold and the strictest error-elimination algorithm, handled CDR3 identification, clonotype clustering and error correction. A nonparametric unseen species model with Euler transformation was used to estimate a lower bound on total TCR beta diversity. Using fastp trimming at Q25 and MiXCR clonotype assembly, TCRdb reanalyzed the public sequencing data and kept in-frame beta chains. Each record represents a unique CDR3 protein, reported with the most common genes and DNA among its rows. The V and J calls, along with clone size, are taken from TCRdb and not from the paper's own processing. The sample table records about 780,000 distinct CDR3 sequences; 46% of these occur just once. 15% to 20% of the sample belongs to the ten largest clones.

Turning to this clonotype: Its specific antigen is unknown. The record has no base qualities; no much larger clone is one base away.

Including cysteine and phenylalanine, the CDR3 has 13 amino acids. Here the CDR3 DNA is all that survives: 39 bases in frame from base 1. The germline V gene (reference sequence) provides CDR1 DFQATT and CDR2 SNEGSKA. Trimming takes 6 bases from V and 3 bases from J, and the germline ends sit 15 bases apart. The chain joins TRBV20-1 to TRBJ2-7; the D gene is perhaps TRBD1, from 6 matching bases. The TCR sequence derives from a man aged 80 or over in good health. What was sequenced was blood. This receptor carries the CDR3 CSAPKGTLYEQYF. The DNA sequence is TGCAGTGCCCCTAAAGGGACACTCTACGAGCAGTACTTC.